The sequence of this TCR beta chain was determined in a study of T-cell memory formation after mild COVID-19. Study in general: TCR clusters largely stayed donor specific. Study outcomes and limitations: Later expanders leaned CD4+, whereas day 15 to 85 contracting clones were balanced CD4/CD8.

The CDR3 consists of 15 residues. Germline CDR1 is ENHRY and CDR2 is SYGVKD. Trimming pared 0 bases from V and 6 bases from J, leaving 14 bases between. Using constant-segment primers, 5'RACE produced TCR alpha and TCR beta cDNA libraries carrying sample barcodes and UMIs. TCRdb itself ran the 5' RACE reads through MiXCR, one entry per CDR3 protein. There are 200,000 to 250,000 distinct CDR3 sequences in the sample; less than 20% occur only once, and about 3.5% lies in the top ten. A few counts support this clonotype. What it recognizes is unknown. The source of this sequence is a man aged 18 to 30 who had mild COVID-19 (a few samples of this study predate the infection). Cell type and time point are not known. The chain couples TRBV10-3 to TRBJ1-1; a weak D match, TRBD1 (5 bases). Sequencing input: PBMCs or a T cell subset sorted from them (not recorded which). The CDR3 loop reads CAISESIREGPEAFF. CDR3 nucleotides: TGTGCCATCAGTGAGTCGATTCGGGAGGGGCCTGAAGCTTTCTTT.